This is a list of T cell receptor beta chains from one sample in a study of lymphopenia after photon versus proton radiotherapy. Data came from immunoSEQ multiplex PCR; TCRdb stores just in-frame clones and leaves some out. The data show around 30,000 clones, with nearly 90% seen just once and around 7% held by the top ten. Sequences were derived from peripheral blood, sampled from a patient treated with proton-based radiotherapy. These receptors were obtained from a woman between 65 and 79 years old with pancreatic cancer. Some clones in this sample may be carry-over from other donors' samples. The CDR3 runs from the conserved cysteine through the conserved F or W.

v_call cdr3_aa
TRBV28 CASRPTGTHLQEKLFF
TRBV28 CASSSSAGGPGEQFF
TRBV4-1 CASSQFRGGPYEQYF
TRBV4-3 CASSQVGGTGHEQFF
TRBV10-1 CASSEVRDYHEQYF
TRBV10-3 CAISEGRQRYEQYF
TRBV30 CAWNRDSSRLEQYF
TRBV28 CASRKHWDDTQYF
TRBV6-5 CASRPPGGETQYF
TRBV10-3 CATWDRGRYEQYF
TRBV4-2 CASSQVFTGRINQPQHF
TRBV5-5 CASSLRDRNTEAFF
TRBV7-9 CASSLRPGEGEQYF
TRBV28 CASSLGGYYQPQHF
TRBV29-1 CSVEDSSDSYNEQFF